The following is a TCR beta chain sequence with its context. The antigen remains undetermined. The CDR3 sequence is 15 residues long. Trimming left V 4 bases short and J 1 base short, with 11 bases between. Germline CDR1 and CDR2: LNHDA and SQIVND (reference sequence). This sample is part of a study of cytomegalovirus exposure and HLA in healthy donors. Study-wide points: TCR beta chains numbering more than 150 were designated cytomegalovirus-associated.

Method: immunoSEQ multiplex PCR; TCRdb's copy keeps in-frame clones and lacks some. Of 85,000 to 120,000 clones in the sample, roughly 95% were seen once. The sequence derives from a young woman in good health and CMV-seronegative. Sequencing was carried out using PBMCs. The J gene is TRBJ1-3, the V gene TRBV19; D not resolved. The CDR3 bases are TGTGCCAGTAGTAGGACTCCGGGATCTGGAAACACCATATATTTT. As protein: CASSRTPGSGNTIYF.